Given below is one TCR beta chain in context. There is no known antigen for this receptor. Per-base qualities were not stored, and no clone one base away is much larger. In Seattle, one collaborating source enrolled patients while the infection was active and tracked those patients longitudinally over the course of disease. The collaborating institutions used their own protocols to collect whole blood in K2EDTA tubes. For TCRbeta analysis, collaborators shipped samples as frozen whole blood, isolated PBMCs, or DNA extracted from either of those sample types. This record comes from a study of blood T cell repertoires in COVID-19 (dated by TCRdb to 2020 to 2021). About the study as a whole: Collaborator samples came from the United States, Italy and Spain and covered acute and convalescent phases of COVID-19. The sample metadata nearly always contained a de-identified subject ID, COVID-19 status, age in years and sex. The repertoires were made available in a free public database intended to serve as a resource for research on the immune response to SARS-CoV-2. Where available, HLA class I and class II types were obtained from metadata supplied by the sample provider rather than from assay-based typing. The samples were drawn from the first 160 participants of the ongoing ImmuneRACE study and from 950 to 1,500 subjects provided by 6 global collaborators. The dataset comprised deeply sampled blood TCRbeta repertoires from subjects exposed to, actively infected with, or recovered from COVID-19. The material from the prospective study consisted of cDNA or gDNA derived from T cells, B-cell-depleted T cells, or PBMCs. Findings and caveats that apply to the study as a whole: How much clinical and demographic metadata was included differed by source and by participant, and the metadata was provided uncurated.

Germline trimming amounts to 6 bases on V and 0 bases on J, with 4 as the count of junction bases outside the gene matches. Sequences PRHDT (CDR1) and FYEKMQ (CDR2) are obtained from the germline V gene (reference sequence). Including the terminal cysteine and phenylalanine, the CDR3 comprises 14 residues. Only the CDR3 part of the read is kept: 42 bases, read in frame from the first base. TCRbeta CDR3 regions were amplified from genomic DNA by means of the immunoSEQ Assay, a bias-controlled multiplex PCR. Per the source publication's procedure: Nucleated cell counts per sample were estimated from amplification of reference gene primers within the assay. Sequence reads were collapsed and filtered to measure the absolute abundance of every unique TCRbeta CDR3 rearrangement. For each sample, productive Simpson clonality was calculated as the square root of Simpson's diversity index across productive rearrangements. TCRdb mirrors the immuneACCESS table, restricted to in-frame sequences. Some clones are absent from its copies; in checked studies, under half trace to an unresolved V gene, and the reason for the others is unknown. V and J calls and clone size are given by that table; D and trimming were obtained from the DNA. For this sample the table gives 400,000 to 450,000 clones, of which around 88% were detected only once. The ten most abundant clones make up 10% to 15% of the sample.

This sequence originates from a woman in her 50s with COVID-19, enrolled during active disease. This chain is built from TRBV13 and TRBJ2-5, and TRBD1 aligns with 7 junction nucleotides. Sequenced sample: peripheral blood. The CDR3 sequence is CASRHGQDQETQYF. The DNA reads as follows: TGTGCCAGCAGACATGGACAGGACCAAGAGACCCAGTACTTC.